The source of this TCR beta chain is a study of T cell responses to AZD1222 COVID-19 vaccine. Notes on the study in general: The donors showed a predominance of white British ancestry and of females, with possible underestimation of clonal diversity. Spike was spanned by vaccine-associated CD4 TCRs, with dominance at 160-218 and 743-854. Samples come after the peak T cell response, not at day 14.

Trimming shortened V by 1 base and J by 5 bases, and 15 bases separated the two germline ends. Germline V gene data show CDR1 as SQVTM and CDR2 as ANQGSEA. CDR3 length: 14 amino acids. Comment on this clone: What it recognizes is unknown.

Method: immunoSEQ multiplex PCR; TCRdb's copy keeps in-frame clones and lacks some. The data contain approximately 150,000 clones, roughly 87% of them singletons. The sequence was obtained from an adult who received the MenACWY meningococcal vaccine as a control. Material: peripheral blood, obtained 28 days after the second dose of the MenACWY control vaccine. This chain connects TRBV29-1 to TRBJ2-7; no firm D call. CDR3: CSVEASDGSNEQYF. The CDR3 region has the DNA TGCAGCGTTGAAGCCTCGGACGGGTCGAACGAGCAGTACTTC.